This T cell receptor (beta chain) originates from a study of T cells in Graves' hyperthyroidism and ophthalmopathy. This clonotype was observed many times. The target antigen is unknown. Study-level points and caveats: Blood also held most thyroid clonotypes expanded beyond 0.001.

Researchers took RNA transcripts and amplified the TCR beta CDR3 regions from them. TCR CDR3 regions were first amplified by RT-PCR with HTBI primers. In TCRdb, the multiplex PCR reads were re-called with MiXCR into one record per CDR3 protein. The sample shows hundreds of thousands of distinct CDR3 sequences, about 19% of them seen only once. The sample was blood. This receptor was taken from a woman in her fifties or sixties with Graves' hyperthyroidism that later progressed to Graves' ophthalmopathy.

CDR3: CASSPTGRGTEAFF. The CDR3 DNA reads TGTGCCAGCAGCCCAACAGGGAGGGGCACTGAAGCTTTCTTT. This chain uses TRBV13 with TRBJ1-1; D is possibly TRBD1 (6 bases). This CDR3 spans 14 amino acids. The V and J ends lost 5 bases and 4 bases respectively, with 14 bases between them. Germline loops: CDR1 PRHDT, CDR2 FYEKMQ (reference sequence).